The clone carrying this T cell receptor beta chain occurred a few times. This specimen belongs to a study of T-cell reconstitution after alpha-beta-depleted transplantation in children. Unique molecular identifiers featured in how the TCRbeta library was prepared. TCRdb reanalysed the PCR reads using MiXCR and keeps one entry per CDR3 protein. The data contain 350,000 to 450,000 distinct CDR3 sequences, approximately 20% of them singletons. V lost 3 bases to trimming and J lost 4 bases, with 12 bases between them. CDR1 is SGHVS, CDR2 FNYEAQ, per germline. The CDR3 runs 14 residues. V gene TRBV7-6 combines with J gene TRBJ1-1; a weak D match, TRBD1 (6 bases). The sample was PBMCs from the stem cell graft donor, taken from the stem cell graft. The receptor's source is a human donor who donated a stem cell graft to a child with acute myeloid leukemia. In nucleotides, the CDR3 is TGTGCCAGCAGCTTGGGACACGGGTTCACTGAAGCTTTCTTT. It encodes CASSLGHGFTEAFF. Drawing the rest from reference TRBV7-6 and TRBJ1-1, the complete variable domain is GAGVSQSPRYKVTKRGQDVALRCDPISGHVSLYWYRQALGQGPEFLTYFNYEAQQDKSGLPNDRFSAERPEGSISTLTIQRTEQRDSAMYRCASSLGHGFTEAFFGQGTRLTVV.